This is a list of T cell receptor beta chains from one sample in a study of PD-L1 blockade in urothelial cancer. The table came from immunoSEQ multiplex PCR; TCRdb's copy has only in-frame clones and leaves some out. Of over 40,000 clones listed, about four fifths were seen once; the top ten hold about 3.2%. The specimen was PBMCs, collected around atezolizumab (anti-PD-L1) treatment. Every receptor here comes from a man between 65 and 85 years old with urothelial cancer. The CDR3 runs from the conserved cysteine through the conserved F or W. The D gene is left open where the match is weak. Clone size appears in some rows only: once, few, many, or a class for an expanded clone.

cdr3_aa: CASSEAAGQGNYGYTF
cdr3_nt: TGTGCCAGCAGTGAAGCCGCGGGACAGGGGAACTATGGCTACACCTTC
v_call: TRBV2
clone_size: -
d_call: TRBD1
j_call: TRBJ1-2

cdr3_aa: CASSQDGRAEEKLFF
cdr3_nt: TGTGCCAGCAGCCAAGATGGGAGGGCTGAGGAAAAACTGTTTTTT
v_call: TRBV4-2
clone_size: -
d_call: -
j_call: TRBJ1-4

cdr3_aa: CASSEISGQGFNEQFF
cdr3_nt: TGTGCCAGCAGTGAAATTTCGGGACAGGGATTCAATGAGCAGTTCTTC
v_call: TRBV6-1
clone_size: -
d_call: TRBD1
j_call: TRBJ2-1

cdr3_aa: CASSLGGQVSTEAFF
cdr3_nt: TGTGCCAGCAGCTTAGGAGGACAGGTTAGCACTGAAGCTTTCTTT
v_call: TRBV11-3
clone_size: few
d_call: TRBD1
j_call: TRBJ1-1

cdr3_aa: CAWSVRRSGALPYEQYF
cdr3_nt: TGTGCCTGGAGTGTACGCCGATCAGGGGCCCTTCCTTACGAGCAGTACTTC
v_call: TRBV30
clone_size: -
d_call: -
j_call: TRBJ2-7

cdr3_aa: CASSLVPSGGLTDTQYF
cdr3_nt: TGTGCCAGCAGCTTAGTCCCTAGCGGGGGTCTAACAGATACGCAGTATTTT
v_call: TRBV7-2
clone_size: -
d_call: TRBD2
j_call: TRBJ2-3

cdr3_aa: CASSPNFREGDGYTF
cdr3_nt: TGCGCCAGCAGCCCGAATTTTAGGGAGGGGGATGGCTACACCTTC
v_call: TRBV5-1
clone_size: -
d_call: -
j_call: TRBJ1-2

cdr3_aa: CASRKSAGPSSYEQYF
cdr3_nt: TGTGCCAGCAGAAAGTCCGCGGGACCGAGCTCCTACGAGCAGTACTTC
v_call: TRBV27
clone_size: once
d_call: -
j_call: TRBJ2-7

cdr3_aa: CAWTPGQRNSPLHF
cdr3_nt: TGTGCCTGGACCCCGGGACAGAGAAATTCACCCCTCCACTTT
v_call: TRBV30
clone_size: -
d_call: TRBD1
j_call: TRBJ1-6

cdr3_aa: CASSRTVPGTQYF
cdr3_nt: TGTGCCAGTAGTCGGACAGTACCGGGGACCCAGTACTTC
v_call: TRBV19
clone_size: once
d_call: -
j_call: TRBJ2-5

cdr3_aa: CASSFLIAGDAADTQYF
cdr3_nt: TGTGCCAGCAGCTTCCTAATAGCGGGAGATGCGGCAGATACGCAGTATTTT
v_call: TRBV7-2
clone_size: once
d_call: TRBD2
j_call: TRBJ2-3

cdr3_aa: CASVGLTGGYTQPYTF
cdr3_nt: TGTGCCAGCGTGGGACTAACAGGGGGCTATACCCAACCCTACACCTTC
v_call: TRBV10-3
clone_size: -
d_call: TRBD1
j_call: TRBJ1-2